These 2 T cell receptor beta chains came from one sample sequenced in a study of blood T cell repertoires in COVID-19. Data came from immunoSEQ multiplex PCR; TCRdb stores just in-frame clones and leaves some out. In the table there are about 68,000 clones, approximately 88% of which are singletons. The sequencing input was peripheral blood. Receptor source: a man aged 45-65 years with active COVID-19.

The V and J genes are TRBV3-1 (or the pseudogene TRBV3-2) and TRBJ1-1; D is unresolved. The germline CDR1 and CDR2 sequences are LGHDT and YNNKEL (reference sequence). Trimming cost V 1 base and J 7 bases, with 10 bases left between them. This CDR3 region has 13 residues. The DNA of the CDR3 is TGTGCCAGCAGCCAAGGTAGTCGGGGTGAAGCTTTCTTT. It codes for CASSQGSRGEAFF.

V usage is TRBV6-5 and J usage is TRBJ1-1, with a weak D call TRBD1 (5 bases). Between the trimmed V and J ends, which lost 8 bases and 3 bases, there was a span of 16 bases. Looked up from germline, CDR1 is MNHEY and CDR2 is SVGAGI. The CDR3 length is 14 residues. This CDR3 is CASQLIRGDTEAFF. CDR3 DNA sequence: TGTGCCAGCCAACTTATTCGGGGGGACACTGAAGCTTTCTTT.